The entry below gives a single TCR beta chain sequence along with its context. The data were obtained in a study of healthy donors' naive CD4 and CD8 T cells. Looked up from germline, CDR1 is SGHVS and CDR2 is FQNEAQ. The V end was cut by 1 base, the J end by 5 bases, with 14 bases between. CDR3 length: 15 amino acids. Each TCR library used 500 ng of total RNA and a linear amplification protocol. Each CDR3 protein is one row after TCRdb ran MiXCR on the reads. Here the sample spans some 190,000 distinct CDR3 sequences, about 74% being singletons. V and J are TRBV7-8 and TRBJ1-1, with D hard to call. This receptor was taken from a pool of human donors in good health; the sample pools cells from several healthy donors. The source material was naive CD4+ and CD8+ T cells sorted from blood, pooled from several donors. The CDR3 is CASSLGSLALTEAFF. In DNA, the CDR3 is TGTGCCAGCAGCTTAGGCTCTTTGGCTCTAACTGAAGCTTTCTTT.